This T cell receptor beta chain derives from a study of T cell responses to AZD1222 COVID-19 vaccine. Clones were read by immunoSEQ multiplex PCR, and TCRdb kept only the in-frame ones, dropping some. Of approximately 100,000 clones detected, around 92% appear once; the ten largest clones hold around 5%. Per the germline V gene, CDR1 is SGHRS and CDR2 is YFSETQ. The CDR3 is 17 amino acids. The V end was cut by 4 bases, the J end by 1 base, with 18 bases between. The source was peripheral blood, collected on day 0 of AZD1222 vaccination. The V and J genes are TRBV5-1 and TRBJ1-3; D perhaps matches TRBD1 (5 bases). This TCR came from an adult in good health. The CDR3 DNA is TGCGCCAGCAGCATAGGAAGAGGGGCCAGTTCTGGAAACACCATATATTTT. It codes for CASSIGRGASSGNTIYF.